The clone carrying this TCR beta chain was observed a handful of times. No antigen is known for it. Prepared TCR beta cDNA libraries contained unique molecular identifiers. Input of roughly 0.9 to 11 million T cells yielded some 500,000 cDNA molecules. One entry per CDR3 protein, called by TCRdb with MiXCR from the PCR reads. This table holds more than 500,000 distinct CDR3 sequences, about a third found once. The germline CDR1 and CDR2 sequences are MNHNY and SVGAGI (reference sequence). The length of the CDR3 is 14 residues. V was cut by 2 bases and J by 0 bases, with 7 bases left in between. The source of the sample is a study of post-analysis software for immune sequencing data. Turning to the study itself: There were relapsing-remitting, secondary progressive and progressive-relapsing multiple sclerosis among the disease courses included.

Whole-study findings and limits: Comparison of patients with controls showed about 5 TRBV segments more frequent in patients, TRBV5-6, TRBV5-1 and TRBV20-1 among them.

The sample was blood. The J gene is TRBJ1-1, the V gene TRBV6-6; no clear D. The sequence was collected from a girl younger than 18 with multiple sclerosis. The CDR3 is CASSYRVVNTEAFF. The DNA for the CDR3 is TGTGCCAGCAGTTACCGAGTGGTGAACACTGAAGCTTTCTTT.